This record looks at one T cell receptor beta chain sequence and its context. The data were obtained in a study of T cell clusters in autoimmune cytopenias. Multiplex touch-down PCR amplified TRB using TRB-A and TRB-B pools in one tube. TCRdb reprocessed the multiplex PCR reads and reports one entry per CDR3 protein, with no DNA. The sample holds 5,000 to 6,500 distinct CDR3 sequences. The CDR3 runs to 16 residues. Some 39,000 genome equivalents of blood DNA were amplified for TRB. The same sample was also studied in work on T cell repertoires in aging, cancer and after chemotherapy. From that paper: Healthy donors lost TCR diversity with age mainly through richness, cancer patients through richness and evenness.

Sequenced sample: peripheral blood. V and J are TRBV12-3 or TRBV12-4 and TRBJ1-2; TCRdb picks TRBD1, but there is no DNA to check that call. The TCR sequence derives from a human donor in good health. CDR3 amino acids: CASSWGRRPLYYGYTF.